This T cell receptor beta chain is from a study of T-cell memory formation after mild COVID-19. V lost 4 bases and J lost 5; bases outside the gene matches: 5. Germline V lookup: CDR1 SGHRS, CDR2 YFSETQ. There are 15 residues in the CDR3. In its sample, this clonotype was seen many times. Constant-segment-primed 5'RACE gave TCR alpha and TCR beta cDNA libraries with sample barcodes and UMIs. TCRdb used MiXCR to reprocess the 5' RACE reads, holding one entry per CDR3 protein. The repertoire includes about 320,000 distinct CDR3 sequences, around an eighth of them detected once, and around a fifth sits in the top ten.

This sequence originates from a man between 18 and 35 years old who had mild COVID-19 (a few samples of this study predate the infection). Cell type and time point are not known. The sequenced material came from PBMCs or a T cell subset sorted from them (not recorded which). J is TRBJ2-1 and V is TRBV5-1; 11 bases fit TRBD2. The CDR3: CASSRGTSGNNEQFF. CDR3 nucleotide sequence: TGCGCCAGCAGCAGGGGGACTAGCGGAAACAATGAGCAGTTCTTC.